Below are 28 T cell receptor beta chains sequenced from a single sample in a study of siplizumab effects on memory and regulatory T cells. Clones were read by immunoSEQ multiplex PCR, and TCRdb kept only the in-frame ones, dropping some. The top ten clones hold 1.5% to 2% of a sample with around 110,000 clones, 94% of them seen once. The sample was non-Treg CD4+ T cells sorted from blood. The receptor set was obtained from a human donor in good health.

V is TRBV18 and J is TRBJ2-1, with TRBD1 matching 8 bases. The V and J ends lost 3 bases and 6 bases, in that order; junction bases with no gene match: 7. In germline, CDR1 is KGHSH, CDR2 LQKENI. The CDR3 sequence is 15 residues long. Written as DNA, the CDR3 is TGTGCCAGCTCACCGGGCCAGGGGGCAGGCAATGAGCAGTTCTTC. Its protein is CASSPGQGAGNEQFF.

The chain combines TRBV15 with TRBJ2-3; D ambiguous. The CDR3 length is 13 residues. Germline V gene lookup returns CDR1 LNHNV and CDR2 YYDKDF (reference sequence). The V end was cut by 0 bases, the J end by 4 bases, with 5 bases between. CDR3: CATSRDNPDTQYF. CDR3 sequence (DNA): TGTGCCACCAGCAGAGATAATCCAGATACGCAGTATTTT.

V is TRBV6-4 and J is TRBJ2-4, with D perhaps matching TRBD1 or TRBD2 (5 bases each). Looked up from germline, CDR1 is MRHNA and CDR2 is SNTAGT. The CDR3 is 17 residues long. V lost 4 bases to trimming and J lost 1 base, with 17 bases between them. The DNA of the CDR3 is TGTGCCAGCAGTGCCGGGACCTCTCAAGAGGCCAAAAACATTCAGTACTTC. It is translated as CASSAGTSQEAKNIQYF.

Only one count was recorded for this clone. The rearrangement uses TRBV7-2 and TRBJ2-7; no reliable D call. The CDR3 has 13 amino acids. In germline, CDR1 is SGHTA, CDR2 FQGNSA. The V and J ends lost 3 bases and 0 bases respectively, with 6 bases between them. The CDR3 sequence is CASSFGGSYEQYF. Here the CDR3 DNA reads TGTGCCAGCAGCTTCGGCGGCTCCTACGAGCAGTACTTC. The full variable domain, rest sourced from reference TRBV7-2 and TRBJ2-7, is GAGVSQSPSNKVTEKGKDVELRCDPISGHTALYWYRQSLGQGLEFLIYFQGNSAPDKSGLPSDRFSAERTGGSVSTLTIQRTQQEDSAVYLCASSFGGSYEQYFGPGTRLTVT.

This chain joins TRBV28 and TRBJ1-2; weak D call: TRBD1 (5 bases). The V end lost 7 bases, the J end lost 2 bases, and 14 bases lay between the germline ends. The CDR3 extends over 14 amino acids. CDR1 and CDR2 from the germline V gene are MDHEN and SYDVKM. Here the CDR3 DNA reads TGTGCCAGCATCTCTATGGGGGAAAACTATGGCTACACCTTC. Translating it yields CASISMGENYGYTF.

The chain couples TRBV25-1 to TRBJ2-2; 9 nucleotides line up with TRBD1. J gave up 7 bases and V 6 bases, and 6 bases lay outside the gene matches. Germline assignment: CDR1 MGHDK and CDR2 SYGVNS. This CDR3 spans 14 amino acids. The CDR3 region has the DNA TGTGCCAGCAGGGGACAGGGTGAAGGCGGGGAGCTGTTTTTT. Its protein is CASRGQGEGGELFF.

As DNA, the CDR3 is TGTGCCAGCGGAGCTTCTAGAGAGACCCAGTACTTC. This gives the protein CASGASRETQYF. The rearrangement uses TRBV5-4 and TRBJ2-5; D uncertain. Germline CDR1 SGHNT, CDR2 YYREEE (reference sequence). The V end was cut by 7 bases, the J end by 4 bases, with 11 bases between. The CDR3 has 12 amino acids.

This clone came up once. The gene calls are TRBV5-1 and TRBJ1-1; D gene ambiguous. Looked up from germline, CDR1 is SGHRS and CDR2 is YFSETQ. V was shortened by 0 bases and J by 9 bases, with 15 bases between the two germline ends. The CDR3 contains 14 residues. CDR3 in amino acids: CASSLEVANPKAFF. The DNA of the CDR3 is TGCGCCAGCAGCTTGGAAGTGGCAAATCCCAAAGCTTTCTTT.

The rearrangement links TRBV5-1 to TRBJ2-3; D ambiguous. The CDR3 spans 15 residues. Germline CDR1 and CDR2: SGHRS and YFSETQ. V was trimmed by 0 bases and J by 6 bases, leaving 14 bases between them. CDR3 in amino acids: CASSLAAAGSDTQYF. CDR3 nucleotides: TGCGCCAGCAGCTTGGCCGCGGCCGGGTCGGATACGCAGTATTTT.

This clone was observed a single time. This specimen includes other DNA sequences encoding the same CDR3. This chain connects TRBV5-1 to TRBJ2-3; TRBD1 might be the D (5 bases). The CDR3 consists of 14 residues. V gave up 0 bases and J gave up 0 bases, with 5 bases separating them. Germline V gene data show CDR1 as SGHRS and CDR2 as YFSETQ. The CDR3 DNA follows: TGCGCCAGCAGCTTGGGACAGAGCACAGATACGCAGTATTTT. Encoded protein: CASSLGQSTDTQYF.

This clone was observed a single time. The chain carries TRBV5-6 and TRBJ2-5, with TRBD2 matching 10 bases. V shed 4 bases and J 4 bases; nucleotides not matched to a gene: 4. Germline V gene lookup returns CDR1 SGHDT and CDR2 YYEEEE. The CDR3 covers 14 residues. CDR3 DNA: TGTGCCAGCAGCGTAAGGACTAGCGGAGAGACCCAGTACTTC. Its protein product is CASSVRTSGETQYF.

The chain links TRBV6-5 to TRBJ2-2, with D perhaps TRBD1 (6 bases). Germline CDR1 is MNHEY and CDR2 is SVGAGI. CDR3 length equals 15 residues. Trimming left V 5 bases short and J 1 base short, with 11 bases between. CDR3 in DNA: TGTGCCAGCAGTCGAGGACAGAAGAACACCGGGGAGCTGTTTTTT. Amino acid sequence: CASSRGQKNTGELFF.

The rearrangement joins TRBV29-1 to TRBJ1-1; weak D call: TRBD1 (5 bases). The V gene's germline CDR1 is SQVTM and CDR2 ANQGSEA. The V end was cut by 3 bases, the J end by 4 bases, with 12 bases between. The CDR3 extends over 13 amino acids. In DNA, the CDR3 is TGCAGCGTTGAGAGGGACCGACTCACTGAAGCTTTCTTT. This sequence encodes CSVERDRLTEAFF. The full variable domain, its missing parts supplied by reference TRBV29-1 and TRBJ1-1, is SAVISQKPSRDICQRGTSLTIQCQVDSQVTMMFWYRQQPGQSLTLIATANQGSEATYESGFVIDKFPISRPNLTFSTLTVSNMSPEDSSIYLCSVERDRLTEAFFGQGTRLTVV.

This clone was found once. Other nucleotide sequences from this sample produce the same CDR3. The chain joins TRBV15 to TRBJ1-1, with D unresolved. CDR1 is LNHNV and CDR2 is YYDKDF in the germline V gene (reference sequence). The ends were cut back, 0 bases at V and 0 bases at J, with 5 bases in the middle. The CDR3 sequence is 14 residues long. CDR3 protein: CATSRDSMNTEAFF. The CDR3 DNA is TGTGCCACCAGCAGAGATTCGATGAACACTGAAGCTTTCTTT.

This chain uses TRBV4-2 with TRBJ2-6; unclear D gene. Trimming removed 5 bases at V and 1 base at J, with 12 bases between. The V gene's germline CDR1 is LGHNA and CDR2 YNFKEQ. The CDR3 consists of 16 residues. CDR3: CASSERWISGANVLTF. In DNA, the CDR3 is TGTGCCAGCAGCGAAAGGTGGATTTCTGGGGCCAACGTCCTGACTTTC.

The CDR3 sequence: CASSEIEDTQYF. DNA for the CDR3: TGCGCCAGCAGTGAGATTGAAGATACGCAGTATTTT. The chain uses TRBV10-1 and TRBJ2-3; D ambiguous. Per germline, CDR1 WNHNN and CDR2 SYGVQD (reference sequence). Between the trimmed V and J ends, which lost 2 bases and 5 bases, there was a span of 5 bases. The CDR3 contains 12 residues.

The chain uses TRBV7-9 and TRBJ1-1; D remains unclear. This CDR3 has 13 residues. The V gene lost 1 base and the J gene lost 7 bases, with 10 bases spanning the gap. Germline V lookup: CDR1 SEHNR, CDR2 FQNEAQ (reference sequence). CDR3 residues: CASSLVGSNEAFF. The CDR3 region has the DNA TGTGCCAGCAGCTTAGTCGGCAGCAATGAAGCTTTCTTT. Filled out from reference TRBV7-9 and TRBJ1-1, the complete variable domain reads DTGVSQNPRHKITKRGQNVTFRCDPISEHNRLYWYRQTLGQGPEFLTYFQNEAQLEKSRLLSDRFSAERPKGSFSTLEIQRTEQGDSAMYLCASSLVGSNEAFFGQGTRLTVV.

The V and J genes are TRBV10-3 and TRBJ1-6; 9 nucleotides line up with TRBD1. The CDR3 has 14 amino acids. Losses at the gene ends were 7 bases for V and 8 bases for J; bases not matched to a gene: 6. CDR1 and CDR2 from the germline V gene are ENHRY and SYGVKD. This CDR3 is CAIKSTGGDSPLHF. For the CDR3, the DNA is TGTGCCATCAAATCGACAGGGGGAGATTCACCCCTCCACTTT.

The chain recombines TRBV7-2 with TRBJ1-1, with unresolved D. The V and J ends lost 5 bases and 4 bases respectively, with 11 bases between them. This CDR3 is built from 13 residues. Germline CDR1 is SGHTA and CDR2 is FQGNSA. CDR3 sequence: CASSPPGVTEAFF. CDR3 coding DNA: TGTGCCAGCAGCCCACCCGGGGTCACTGAAGCTTTCTTT.

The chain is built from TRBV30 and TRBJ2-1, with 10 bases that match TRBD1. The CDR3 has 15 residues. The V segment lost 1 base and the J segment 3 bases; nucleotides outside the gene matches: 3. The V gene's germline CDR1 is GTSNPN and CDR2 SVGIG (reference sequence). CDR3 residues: CAWSGDRGLYNEQFF. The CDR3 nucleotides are TGTGCCTGGAGTGGCGACAGGGGGCTCTACAATGAGCAGTTCTTC.

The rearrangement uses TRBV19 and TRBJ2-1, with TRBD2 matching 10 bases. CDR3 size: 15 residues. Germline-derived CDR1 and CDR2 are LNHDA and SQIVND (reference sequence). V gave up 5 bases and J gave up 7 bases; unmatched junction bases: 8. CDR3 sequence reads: CASSVGLATENEQFF. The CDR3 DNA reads TGTGCCAGTAGTGTGGGACTAGCGACGGAGAATGAGCAGTTCTTC.

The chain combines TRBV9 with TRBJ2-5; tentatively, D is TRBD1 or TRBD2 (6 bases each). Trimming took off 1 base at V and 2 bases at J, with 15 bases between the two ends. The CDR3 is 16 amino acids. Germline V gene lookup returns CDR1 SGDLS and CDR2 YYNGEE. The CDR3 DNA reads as TGTGCCAGCAGCGTACTAGGAGGGGGGAGGCAAGAGACCCAGTACTTC. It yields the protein CASSVLGGGRQETQYF.

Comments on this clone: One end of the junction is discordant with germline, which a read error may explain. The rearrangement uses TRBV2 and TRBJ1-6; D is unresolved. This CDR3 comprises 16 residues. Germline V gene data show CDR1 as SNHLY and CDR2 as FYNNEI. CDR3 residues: CASREGSSSYNSPLHF. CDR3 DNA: TGTGCCAGCAGGGAAGGGTCAAGCTCCTATAATTCACCCCTCCACTTT.

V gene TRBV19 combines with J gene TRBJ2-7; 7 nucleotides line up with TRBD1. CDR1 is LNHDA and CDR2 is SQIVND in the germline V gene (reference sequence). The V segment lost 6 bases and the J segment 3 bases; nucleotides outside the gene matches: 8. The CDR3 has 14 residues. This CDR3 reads CASSRYRGLYEQYF. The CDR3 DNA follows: TGTGCCAGTAGCCGCTACAGGGGCCTCTACGAGCAGTACTTC.

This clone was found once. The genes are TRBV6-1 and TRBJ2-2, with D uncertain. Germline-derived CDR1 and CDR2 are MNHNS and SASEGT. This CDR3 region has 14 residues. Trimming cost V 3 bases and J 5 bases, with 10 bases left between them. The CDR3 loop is CASSELLQTGELFF. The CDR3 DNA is TGTGCCAGCAGTGAGCTTCTACAGACCGGGGAGCTGTTTTTT.

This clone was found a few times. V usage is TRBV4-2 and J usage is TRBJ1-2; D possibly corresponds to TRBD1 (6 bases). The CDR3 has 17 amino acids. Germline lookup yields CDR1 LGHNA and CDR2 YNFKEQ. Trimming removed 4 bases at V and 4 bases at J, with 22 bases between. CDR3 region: CASSLEWDTLWSYGYTF. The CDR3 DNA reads TGTGCCAGCAGCCTCGAATGGGACACCCTCTGGAGCTATGGCTACACCTTC.

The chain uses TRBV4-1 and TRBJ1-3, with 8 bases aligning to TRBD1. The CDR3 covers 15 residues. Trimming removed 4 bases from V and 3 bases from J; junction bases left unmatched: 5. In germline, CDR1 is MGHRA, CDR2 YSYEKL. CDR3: CASSREQGVGNTIYF. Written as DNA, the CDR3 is TGCGCCAGCAGCCGTGAACAGGGGGTTGGAAACACCATATATTTT.

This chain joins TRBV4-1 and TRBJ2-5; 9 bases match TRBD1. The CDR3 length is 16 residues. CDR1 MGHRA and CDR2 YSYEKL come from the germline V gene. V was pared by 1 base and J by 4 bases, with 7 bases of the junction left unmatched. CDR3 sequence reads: CASSQGRTGAGETQYF. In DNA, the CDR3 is TGCGCCAGCAGCCAAGGAAGGACAGGGGCAGGAGAGACCCAGTACTTC.